The sequence of this T cell receptor beta chain was determined in a study of cytomegalovirus exposure and HLA in healthy donors. There are 15 residues in the CDR3. Looked up from germline, CDR1 is SGHKS and CDR2 is YYEKEE (reference sequence). V lost 0 bases and J lost 2, with 11 bases in between. The PCR had 60 Vbeta and 13 Jbeta primers. Profiling relied on immunoSEQ multiplex PCR, and the TCRdb table lists in-frame clones only, not all of them. The data contain roughly 140,000 clones, around a tenth of them singletons. V gene TRBV5-5 combines with J gene TRBJ1-2, with D unclear. The material sequenced was PBMCs. The clonotype originates from a male donor in good health and CMV-seronegative. This CDR3 reads CASSLAATGNYGYTF. The DNA of the CDR3 is TGTGCCAGCAGCTTGGCGGCGACTGGAAACTATGGCTACACCTTC.